This is a list of T cell receptor beta chains from one sample in a study of metastatic and nonmetastatic thyroid tumors. TCRdb re-analyzed the PCR reads through MiXCR. The sample has roughly 10,000 clones, less than 25% seen once. Sequencing used adjacent normal tissue. The receptors were gathered from a female donor with papillary thyroid cancer or a benign thyroid nodule (not recorded which). Some clones in this sample may be carry-over from other donors' samples. Each CDR3 is given with its conserved first and last residue. The order of the fields is D gene, V gene, clone size, J gene, CDR3 DNA, CDR3 protein. A D gene is named only where the DNA matches it firmly. The size field is filled for only some rows; it gives once, few, many or a size class.

D gene: TRBD1
V gene: TRBV6-2/TRBV6-3
clone size: NA
J gene: TRBJ1-2
CDR3 DNA: TGTGCCAGCAGTTACTTCGACGGGACAGTCGATGGCTACACCTTC
CDR3 protein: CASSYFDGTVDGYTF

D gene: NA
V gene: TRBV9
clone size: many
J gene: TRBJ2-2
CDR3 DNA: TGTGCCAGCGGAGGGGATCTCGGGGAGCTGTTTTTT
CDR3 protein: CASGGDLGELFF

D gene: NA
V gene: TRBV28
clone size: medium-sized
J gene: TRBJ1-2
CDR3 DNA: TGTGCCAGCAGTCCCTCCGGGGTAGCTAACTATGGCTACACCTTC
CDR3 protein: CASSPSGVANYGYTF

D gene: NA
V gene: TRBV18
clone size: many
J gene: TRBJ1-5
CDR3 DNA: TGTGCCAGCTCACGATCGACAGAAAATCAGCCCCAGCATTTT
CDR3 protein: CASSRSTENQPQHF

D gene: TRBD2
V gene: TRBV20-1
clone size: NA
J gene: TRBJ2-1
CDR3 DNA: TGCAGTGCTGTACCAGCGGGAGGGAGCGTCAATGAGCAGTTCTTC
CDR3 protein: CSAVPAGGSVNEQFF

D gene: NA
V gene: TRBV6-1
clone size: NA
J gene: TRBJ2-6
CDR3 DNA: TGTGCCAGCAGGCTTTGCGGTTCTGGGGCCAACCTCCTGACTTTC
CDR3 protein: CASRLCGSGANLLTF

D gene: TRBD2
V gene: TRBV5-1
clone size: many
J gene: TRBJ2-1
CDR3 DNA: TGCGCCAGCAGCTATCCGACTAGCGGGATTGATAGGAATGAGCAGTTCTTC
CDR3 protein: CASSYPTSGIDRNEQFF

D gene: NA
V gene: TRBV7-9
clone size: few
J gene: TRBJ2-4
CDR3 DNA: TGTGCCAGCAGCTTAGCCGTAGTCGGGGGTTCGGACATCCAGTACTTC
CDR3 protein: CASSLAVVGGSDIQYF

D gene: NA
V gene: TRBV5-1
clone size: once
J gene: TRBJ1-1
CDR3 DNA: TGCGCCAGCAGCTTGGACTTTACTCCGAACACTGAAGCTTTCTTT
CDR3 protein: CASSLDFTPNTEAFF

D gene: NA
V gene: TRBV12-3/TRBV12-4
clone size: NA
J gene: TRBJ1-3
CDR3 DNA: TGTGCCAGCGGTGTGACACCCCGTGGAAACACCATATATTTC
CDR3 protein: CASGVTPRGNTIYF

D gene: TRBD1
V gene: TRBV6-1
clone size: medium-sized
J gene: TRBJ2-2
CDR3 DNA: TGTGCCAGCAGTACCGGACAGGTCAACACCGGGGAGCTGTTTTTT
CDR3 protein: CASSTGQVNTGELFF

D gene: NA
V gene: TRBV11-2
clone size: NA
J gene: TRBJ2-6
CDR3 DNA: TGTGCCAGCAGCTACCTAACGGGACTCAACGGGCGTGGGGCCGACGTCCTGACTTTC
CDR3 protein: CASSYLTGLNGRGADVLTF

D gene: NA
V gene: TRBV10-1
clone size: NA
J gene: TRBJ2-3
CDR3 DNA: TGCGCCAGCAGTTCCAGGTCTAGCACAGATACGCAGTATTTT
CDR3 protein: CASSSRSSTDTQYF

D gene: TRBD1
V gene: TRBV19
clone size: NA
J gene: TRBJ1-2
CDR3 DNA: TGTGCCAGTGGTCCCCAGGGGGCTGATCGTGGGGGCTACCCCTTC
CDR3 protein: CASGPQGADRGGYPF

D gene: NA
V gene: TRBV6-1
clone size: medium-sized
J gene: TRBJ2-3
CDR3 DNA: TGTGCCAGCAGTGACCTCGACAGGCGGGGGACAGATACGCAGTATTTT
CDR3 protein: CASSDLDRRGTDTQYF

D gene: NA
V gene: TRBV11-2
clone size: many
J gene: TRBJ2-3
CDR3 DNA: TGTGCCAGCAGCTTAATGAACGGCGCCACAGATACGCAGTATTTT
CDR3 protein: CASSLMNGATDTQYF

D gene: NA
V gene: TRBV18
clone size: few
J gene: TRBJ1-3
CDR3 DNA: TGTGCCAGCTCAGAGGGGACGGCGCAGGGACACACCATATATTTT
CDR3 protein: CASSEGTAQGHTIYF

D gene: TRBD1
V gene: TRBV12-3/TRBV12-4
clone size: few
J gene: TRBJ1-1
CDR3 DNA: TGTGCCAGCAGTTTTATCCAGGGGGAGAACACTGAAGCTTTCTTT
CDR3 protein: CASSFIQGENTEAFF

D gene: TRBD2
V gene: TRBV6-2/TRBV6-3
clone size: once
J gene: TRBJ2-1
CDR3 DNA: TGTGCCAGCATTAGGGAACAGGGGGCGACTAGCGGGAGCAACAATGGGCAGTTCTTC
CDR3 protein: CASIREQGATSGSNNGQFF

D gene: TRBD2
V gene: TRBV20-1
clone size: NA
J gene: TRBJ2-7
CDR3 DNA: TGCAGTGCTGCTGGGACTAGCGGTTACGAGCAGTACTTC
CDR3 protein: CSAAGTSGYEQYF

D gene: NA
V gene: TRBV27
clone size: NA
J gene: TRBJ1-2
CDR3 DNA: TGTGCCAGCAGATGGTCCGCCCACTTAAACTATGGCTACACCTTC
CDR3 protein: CASRWSAHLNYGYTF

D gene: TRBD1
V gene: TRBV20-1
clone size: large
J gene: TRBJ1-2
CDR3 DNA: TGCAGTGCTAGAGATAGGGACAGCGCTAACTATGGCTACACCTTC
CDR3 protein: CSARDRDSANYGYTF

D gene: TRBD1
V gene: TRBV20-1
clone size: medium-sized
J gene: TRBJ1-1
CDR3 DNA: TGCAGTGCTAGAGATCCGACAGGGTTCGACACTGAAGCTTTCTTT
CDR3 protein: CSARDPTGFDTEAFF

D gene: NA
V gene: TRBV20-1
clone size: many
J gene: TRBJ2-7
CDR3 DNA: TGCAGTGCTAGAGGGGCCACCTACGAGCAGTACTTC
CDR3 protein: CSARGATYEQYF

D gene: NA
V gene: TRBV6-1
clone size: medium-sized
J gene: TRBJ1-1
CDR3 DNA: TGTGCCAGCAGTGATCGGGGGATAAACACTGAAGCTTTCTTT
CDR3 protein: CASSDRGINTEAFF

D gene: NA
V gene: TRBV15
clone size: few
J gene: TRBJ2-7
CDR3 DNA: TGTGCCACATCGGGTCACCTTGTTTCTTGGAAGTACTTC
CDR3 protein: CATSGHLVSWKYF

D gene: NA
V gene: TRBV19
clone size: few
J gene: TRBJ1-6
CDR3 DNA: TGTGCCAGTAGCCGGTCGGGGTCCTCACCCCCACACTTT
CDR3 protein: CASSRSGSSPPHF

D gene: NA
V gene: TRBV4-2
clone size: many
J gene: TRBJ1-4
CDR3 DNA: TGTGCCAGCAGCCAAGATTCGGTCCCCTTGGCAAAACTGTTTTTT
CDR3 protein: CASSQDSVPLAKLFF

D gene: NA
V gene: TRBV10-3
clone size: medium-sized
J gene: TRBJ1-6
CDR3 DNA: TGTGCCATCAGTGAGCAGGGTACGAATTCACCCCTCCACTTT
CDR3 protein: CAISEQGTNSPLHF

D gene: NA
V gene: TRBV6-1
clone size: medium-sized
J gene: TRBJ2-1
CDR3 DNA: TGTGCCAGCAGTGAATGGTCAGGGGGGTACAATGAGCAGTTCTTC
CDR3 protein: CASSEWSGGYNEQFF

D gene: NA
V gene: TRBV5-1
clone size: large
J gene: TRBJ1-2
CDR3 DNA: TGCGCCAGCAGCTCGACAGAAGCTAACTATGGCTACACCTTC
CDR3 protein: CASSSTEANYGYTF

D gene: NA
V gene: TRBV6-2/TRBV6-3
clone size: medium-sized
J gene: TRBJ2-1
CDR3 DNA: TGTGCCAGCAGCGTCCCCAATGAGGATGAGCAGTTCTTC
CDR3 protein: CASSVPNEDEQFF

D gene: TRBD1
V gene: TRBV11-3
clone size: NA
J gene: TRBJ1-4
CDR3 DNA: TGTGCCAGCAGCTCACGGACAGGCGCTAATGAAAAACTGTTTTTT
CDR3 protein: CASSSRTGANEKLFF

D gene: TRBD2
V gene: TRBV10-1
clone size: few
J gene: TRBJ2-7
CDR3 DNA: TGCGCCAGCAGTGAGCGGCGGGAGTTGGTCGAGCAGTACTTC
CDR3 protein: CASSERRELVEQYF

D gene: NA
V gene: TRBV6-2/TRBV6-3
clone size: many
J gene: TRBJ2-5
CDR3 DNA: TGTGCCAGCAGTTACTCGAGTTCTGTTACGTGGTCCGGAGAGACCCAGTACTTC
CDR3 protein: CASSYSSSVTWSGETQYF

D gene: TRBD2
V gene: TRBV6-1
clone size: few
J gene: TRBJ2-7
CDR3 DNA: TGTGCCAGCAGAGTAGCGGGAGGGCAGGTGTACGAGCAGTACTTC
CDR3 protein: CASRVAGGQVYEQYF

D gene: NA
V gene: TRBV7-6
clone size: NA
J gene: TRBJ1-2
CDR3 DNA: TGTGCCAGCAGTGGAGACAGCTACTATGGCTACACCTTC
CDR3 protein: CASSGDSYYGYTF

D gene: NA
V gene: TRBV20-1
clone size: many
J gene: TRBJ1-1
CDR3 DNA: TGCAGTGCTGTCCCCAATGACTACAGGGAGGGCACTGAAGCTTTCTTT
CDR3 protein: CSAVPNDYREGTEAFF

D gene: NA
V gene: TRBV6-1
clone size: few
J gene: TRBJ1-2
CDR3 DNA: TGTGCCAGCAGAGTCCTGGGGAGAGACTATGGCTACACCTTC
CDR3 protein: CASRVLGRDYGYTF

D gene: NA
V gene: TRBV20-1
clone size: many
J gene: TRBJ2-7
CDR3 DNA: TGCAGTGCTAGAGAATATAGCGGTTACGAGCAGTACTTC
CDR3 protein: CSAREYSGYEQYF

D gene: TRBD2
V gene: TRBV6-2/TRBV6-3
clone size: few
J gene: TRBJ2-3
CDR3 DNA: TGTGCCAGCACGGTATTAGCGGGGGGCACAGATACGCAGTATTTT
CDR3 protein: CASTVLAGGTDTQYF

D gene: TRBD1
V gene: TRBV28
clone size: NA
J gene: TRBJ2-3
CDR3 DNA: TGTGCCAGCAGTCCCGGGACAGGGGAGATCGATACGCAGTATTTT
CDR3 protein: CASSPGTGEIDTQYF

D gene: NA
V gene: TRBV4-2
clone size: many
J gene: TRBJ1-2
CDR3 DNA: TGTGCCAGCAGCCAAGCCCCAGCCATGGCCTCCGGCTACACCTTC
CDR3 protein: CASSQAPAMASGYTF

D gene: NA
V gene: TRBV12-3/TRBV12-4
clone size: many
J gene: TRBJ1-6
CDR3 DNA: TGTGCCAGCAGTTTAGTAGGGGGGGGGGGGAATAATTCACCCCTCCACTTT
CDR3 protein: CASSLVGGGGNNSPLHF

D gene: NA
V gene: TRBV14
clone size: many
J gene: TRBJ2-5
CDR3 DNA: TGTGCCAGCAGCTCCCTTGGGTTAGGGCAAGAGACCCAGTACTTC
CDR3 protein: CASSSLGLGQETQYF

D gene: TRBD2
V gene: TRBV6-6
clone size: medium-sized
J gene: TRBJ2-5
CDR3 DNA: TGTGCCAGCAGTTACGCTTTTGTAGCGGGGGGAGCCCAGTACTTC
CDR3 protein: CASSYAFVAGGAQYF

D gene: TRBD1
V gene: TRBV9
clone size: once
J gene: TRBJ2-3
CDR3 DNA: TGTGCCAGCAGCAGCCGACCCGGGACAGACTCCACAGATACGCAGTATTTT
CDR3 protein: CASSSRPGTDSTDTQYF

D gene: TRBD1
V gene: TRBV10-3
clone size: NA
J gene: TRBJ2-7
CDR3 DNA: TGTGCCATCAGTTGCCCAGGGGGCAATTACGAGCAGTACTTC
CDR3 protein: CAISCPGGNYEQYF

D gene: TRBD1
V gene: TRBV18
clone size: many
J gene: TRBJ1-1
CDR3 DNA: TGTGCCAGCTCACCCCTACAGGGGGCGCAGACTGAAGCTTTCTTT
CDR3 protein: CASSPLQGAQTEAFF

D gene: TRBD1
V gene: TRBV2
clone size: medium-sized
J gene: TRBJ2-7
CDR3 DNA: TGTGCCAGCAGCGGGACAGGGGATGGCGAGCAGTACTTC
CDR3 protein: CASSGTGDGEQYF

D gene: NA
V gene: TRBV6-5
clone size: once
J gene: TRBJ1-6
CDR3 DNA: TGTGCCAGCATTTTCGGACGCCCTGGACACTATAATTCACCCCTCCACTTT
CDR3 protein: CASIFGRPGHYNSPLHF

D gene: TRBD1
V gene: TRBV28
clone size: NA
J gene: TRBJ1-1
CDR3 DNA: TGTGCCAGCAGTCCGGGGACAGGGGGCACTGAAGCTTTCTTT
CDR3 protein: CASSPGTGGTEAFF

D gene: NA
V gene: TRBV11-2
clone size: NA
J gene: TRBJ2-5
CDR3 DNA: TGTGCCAGCAGCTTAGATACGGAGACCCAGTACTTC
CDR3 protein: CASSLDTETQYF

D gene: TRBD2
V gene: TRBV6-9
clone size: medium-sized
J gene: TRBJ2-7
CDR3 DNA: TGTGCCAGCCCCCGGACTAGTCCCTTGGGGGAGCAGTACTTC
CDR3 protein: CASPRTSPLGEQYF

D gene: TRBD1
V gene: TRBV10-3
clone size: medium-sized
J gene: TRBJ1-1
CDR3 DNA: TGTGCCATCAAGGGACAGAACACCGATAACACTGAAGCTTTCTTT
CDR3 protein: CAIKGQNTDNTEAFF

D gene: NA
V gene: TRBV29-1
clone size: NA
J gene: TRBJ2-1
CDR3 DNA: TGCCGCGTAGAGGCGGACAAGAGCTCCTACAATGAGCAGTTCTTC
CDR3 protein: CRVEADKSSYNEQFF

D gene: TRBD1
V gene: TRBV12-3/TRBV12-4
clone size: few
J gene: TRBJ1-5
CDR3 DNA: TGTGCCAGCACCACGACAGGGGGCGGAGTAGGCAATCAGCCCCAGCATTTT
CDR3 protein: CASTTTGGGVGNQPQHF